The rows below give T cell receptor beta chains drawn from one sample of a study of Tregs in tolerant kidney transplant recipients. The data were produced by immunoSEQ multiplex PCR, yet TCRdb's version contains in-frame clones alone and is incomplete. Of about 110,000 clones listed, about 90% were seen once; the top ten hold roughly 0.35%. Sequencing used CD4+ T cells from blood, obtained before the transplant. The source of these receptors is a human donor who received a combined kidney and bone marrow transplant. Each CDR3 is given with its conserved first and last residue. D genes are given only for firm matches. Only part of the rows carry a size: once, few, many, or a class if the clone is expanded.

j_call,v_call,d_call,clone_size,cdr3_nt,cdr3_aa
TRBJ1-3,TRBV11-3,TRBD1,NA,TGTGCCAGCAGCTTATCCCCAGGGGGCGACGGAAACACCATATATTTT,CASSLSPGGDGNTIYF
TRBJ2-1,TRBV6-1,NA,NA,TGTGCCAGCCCAACTTTTGGACACAACAATGAGCAGTTCTTC,CASPTFGHNNEQFF
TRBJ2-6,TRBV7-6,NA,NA,TGTGCCAGCAGCTTAGAGAGGGCTGGGGCCAACGTCCTGACTTTC,CASSLERAGANVLTF
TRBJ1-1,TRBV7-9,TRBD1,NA,TGTGCCAGCAGCTTCCAGACAGGGCGTCACACTGAAGCTTTCTTT,CASSFQTGRHTEAFF
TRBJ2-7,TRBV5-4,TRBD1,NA,TGTGCCAGCAGGCGGGACAGGGACGAGCAGTACTTC,CASRRDRDEQYF
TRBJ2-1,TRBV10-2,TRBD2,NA,TGCGCCAGCAGGCTGGGCGGGGGGGGGTACAATGAGCAGTTCTTC,CASRLGGGGYNEQFF
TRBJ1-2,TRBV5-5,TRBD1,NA,TGTGCCAGCAGCCGAGGGACAGACCTAAACTATGGCTACACCTTC,CASSRGTDLNYGYTF
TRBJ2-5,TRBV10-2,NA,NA,TGCGCCAGCAGGACACAAGAGACCCAGTACTTC,CASRTQETQYF
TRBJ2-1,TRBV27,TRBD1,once,TGTGCCAGCAGTTCCCCCGGGACAGGGACCTACAATGAGCAGTTCTTC,CASSSPGTGTYNEQFF
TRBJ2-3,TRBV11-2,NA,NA,TGTGCCAGCAGCTTAGCCAGGTACACAGATACGCAGTATTTT,CASSLARYTDTQYF
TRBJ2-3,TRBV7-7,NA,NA,TGTGCCAGCAGCTTGGTGGGGCCCGCGGATACGCAGTATTTT,CASSLVGPADTQYF
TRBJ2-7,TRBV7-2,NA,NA,TGTGCCAGCAGCAATTTCGGAGACGAGCAGTACTTC,CASSNFGDEQYF
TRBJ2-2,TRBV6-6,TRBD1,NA,TGTGCCAGCAGTAGGGACAGGGTTGAGACCGGGGAGCTGTTTTTT,CASSRDRVETGELFF
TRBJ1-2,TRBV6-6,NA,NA,TGTGCCAGCAGGTTAAACCCACAGGGCCCATATGGCTACACCTTC,CASRLNPQGPYGYTF
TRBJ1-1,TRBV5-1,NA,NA,TGCGCCAGCAGCTGGGCAGGGAACACTGAAGCTTTCTTT,CASSWAGNTEAFF
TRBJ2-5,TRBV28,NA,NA,TGTGCCAGCAGTTTCGGGGGACAGAGAGAGACCCAGTACTTC,CASSFGGQRETQYF
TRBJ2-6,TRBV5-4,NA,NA,TGTGCCAGCAGCTTGGAATCATGGGGGCCCTCAACTGGGGCCAACGTCCTGACTTTC,CASSLESWGPSTGANVLTF
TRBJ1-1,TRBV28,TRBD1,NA,TGTGCCAGCAGTTCACAGGGGGCGCGCACTGAAGCTTTCTTT,CASSSQGARTEAFF
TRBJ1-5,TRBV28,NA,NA,TGTGCCAGCACCTTAACAGGGTACAATCAGCCCCAGCATTTT,CASTLTGYNQPQHF
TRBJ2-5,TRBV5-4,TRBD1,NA,TGTGCCAGCAGCTTTCCAGGGGGAGAGACCCAGTACTTC,CASSFPGGETQYF
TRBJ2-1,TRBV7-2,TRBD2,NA,TGTGCCAGCAGAAAAACTAGCGGGAGCTTGGGTGAGCAGTTCTTC,CASRKTSGSLGEQFF
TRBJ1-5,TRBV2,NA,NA,TGTGCCACTGCTCAAGGGGCTGAACTCAATCAGCCCCAGCATTTT,CATAQGAELNQPQHF
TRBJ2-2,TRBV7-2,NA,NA,TGTGCCAGCAGCTCGCAGGGGCCCGGGGAGCTGTTTTTT,CASSSQGPGELFF
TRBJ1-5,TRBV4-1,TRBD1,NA,TGCGCCAGCAGCACCCGACAGGGGAATCAGCCCCAGCATTTT,CASSTRQGNQPQHF
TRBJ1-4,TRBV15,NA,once,TGTGCCACCAGCAGAGAGCCAGTATCGTCCGAAAAACTGTTTTTT,CATSREPVSSEKLFF
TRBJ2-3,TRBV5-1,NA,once,TGCGCCAGCAGCTTGGGGGCCAGCGGGAGCACAGATACGCAGTATTTT,CASSLGASGSTDTQYF
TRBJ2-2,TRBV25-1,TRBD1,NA,TGTGCCAGCAGTATTGACAGGGGGGCCGGGGAGCTGTTTTTT,CASSIDRGAGELFF
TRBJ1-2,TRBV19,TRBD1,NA,TGTGCCAGTCGGACAGGTCTTAACTATGGCTACACCTTC,CASRTGLNYGYTF
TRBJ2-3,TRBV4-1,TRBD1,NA,TGCGCCAGCAGCCAGCCAACATCCAAAGACAGGGCATTGAATACGCAGTATTTT,CASSQPTSKDRALNTQYF
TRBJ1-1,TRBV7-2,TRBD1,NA,TGTGCCAGCAGCCCCCAGACAGGGAGGCACACTGAAGCTTTCTTT,CASSPQTGRHTEAFF
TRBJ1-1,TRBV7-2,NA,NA,TGTGCCAGCAGCTTCAGGGTGAACACTGAAGCTTTCTTT,CASSFRVNTEAFF
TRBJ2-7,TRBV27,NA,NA,TGTGCCAGCAGTTTGGCCGGGACTCCCCTTTCCTACGAGCAGTACTTC,CASSLAGTPLSYEQYF
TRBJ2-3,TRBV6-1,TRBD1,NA,TGTGCCAGCAGTGGCAGCTGGACAGGGATCACCACAGATACGCAGTATTTT,CASSGSWTGITTDTQYF
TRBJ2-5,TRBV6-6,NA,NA,TGTGCCAGCAGTTATGAGGGGGTGAAGACCCAGTACTTC,CASSYEGVKTQYF
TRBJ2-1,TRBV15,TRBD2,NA,TGTGCCACCAGCAGAGATCTTTTAGCGGGGGTGTATGAGCAGTTCTTC,CATSRDLLAGVYEQFF
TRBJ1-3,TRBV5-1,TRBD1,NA,TGCGCCAGCAGCCGGGGACAGGGGGTAAACTCTGGAAACACCATATATTTT,CASSRGQGVNSGNTIYF
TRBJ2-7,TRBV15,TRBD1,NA,TGTGCCACCAGCGTCGGTTTCGGACAGGGGTTCGGATTC,CATSVGFGQGFGF
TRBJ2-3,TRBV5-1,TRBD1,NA,TGCGCCAGCAGCTTGTGGGACAGTGAAACAGATACGCAGTATTTT,CASSLWDSETDTQYF
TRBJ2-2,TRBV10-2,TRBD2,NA,TGCGCCAGCAGTGAAGCGGGGACCTGGGGGACCGGGGAGCTGTTTTTT,CASSEAGTWGTGELFF
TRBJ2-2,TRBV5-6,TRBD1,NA,TGTGCCAGCAGGGACGGACAGGTGACGAACACCGGGGAGCTGTTTTTT,CASRDGQVTNTGELFF
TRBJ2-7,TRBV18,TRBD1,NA,TGTGCCAGCTCACCCCCGGGACAGGGTTGGGGGCAGTACTTC,CASSPPGQGWGQYF
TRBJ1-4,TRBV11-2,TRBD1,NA,TGTGCCAGCAGCAGGGACAGGGGTGGCGAAAAACTGTTTTTT,CASSRDRGGEKLFF
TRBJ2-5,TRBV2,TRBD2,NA,TGTGCCAGAGGGGGCCCTTCTAGCGGGAGAGGCCAAGAGACCCAGTACTTC,CARGGPSSGRGQETQYF
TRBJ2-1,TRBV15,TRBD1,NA,TGTGCCACCAGCGACCGGGACAGACGAAACAATGAGCAGTTCTTC,CATSDRDRRNNEQFF
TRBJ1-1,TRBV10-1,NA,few,TGCGCCAGCAGCAGGCAGAACACTGAAGCTTTCTTT,CASSRQNTEAFF
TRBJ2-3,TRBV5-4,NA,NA,TGTGCCAGCAGCGCACAGGGCCCAGATACGCAGTATTTT,CASSAQGPDTQYF
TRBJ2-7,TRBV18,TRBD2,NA,TGTGCCAGCTCACCCAGGCCTAGCGGGAGTCTAAAAGGAGACGAGCAGTACTTC,CASSPRPSGSLKGDEQYF
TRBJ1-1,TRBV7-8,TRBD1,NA,TGTGCCAGCAGCTCGCCGACAGGGTGGCCGGTGAACACTGAAGCTTTCTTT,CASSSPTGWPVNTEAFF
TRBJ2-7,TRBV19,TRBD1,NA,TGTGCCAGTAGTGCCCGACAGGGGGCTGGCGAGCAGTACTTC,CASSARQGAGEQYF
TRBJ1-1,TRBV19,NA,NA,TGTGCCAGTAGCGAAACACAGGGCACTGAAGCTTTCTTT,CASSETQGTEAFF
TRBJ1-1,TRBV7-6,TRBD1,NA,TGTGCCAGCAGCGCTGACAGGGTTGCCACTGAAGCTTTCTTT,CASSADRVATEAFF
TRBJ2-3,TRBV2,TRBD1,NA,TGTGCCAGCAGTGATGACAGGGGTACAGATACGCAGTATTTT,CASSDDRGTDTQYF
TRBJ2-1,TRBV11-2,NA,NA,TGTGCCAGCAGCCTCTTTTATGAGGGCCCCCCCTCCTACAATGAGCAGTTCTTC,CASSLFYEGPPSYNEQFF
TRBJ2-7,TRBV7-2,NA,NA,TGTGCCAGCAGCTTCGGGGGTAGCTCCTACGAGCAGTACTTC,CASSFGGSSYEQYF
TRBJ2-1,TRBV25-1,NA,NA,TGTGCCAGCAGTCGGTACAATGAGCAGTTCTTC,CASSRYNEQFF
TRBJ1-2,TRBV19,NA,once,TGTGCCAGTAGTATATCGGGGGAGTATGGCTACACCTTC,CASSISGEYGYTF
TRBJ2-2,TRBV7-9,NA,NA,TGTGCCAGCAGTCTAGCCCGAGTCGCCCCCGGGGAGCTGTTTTTT,CASSLARVAPGELFF